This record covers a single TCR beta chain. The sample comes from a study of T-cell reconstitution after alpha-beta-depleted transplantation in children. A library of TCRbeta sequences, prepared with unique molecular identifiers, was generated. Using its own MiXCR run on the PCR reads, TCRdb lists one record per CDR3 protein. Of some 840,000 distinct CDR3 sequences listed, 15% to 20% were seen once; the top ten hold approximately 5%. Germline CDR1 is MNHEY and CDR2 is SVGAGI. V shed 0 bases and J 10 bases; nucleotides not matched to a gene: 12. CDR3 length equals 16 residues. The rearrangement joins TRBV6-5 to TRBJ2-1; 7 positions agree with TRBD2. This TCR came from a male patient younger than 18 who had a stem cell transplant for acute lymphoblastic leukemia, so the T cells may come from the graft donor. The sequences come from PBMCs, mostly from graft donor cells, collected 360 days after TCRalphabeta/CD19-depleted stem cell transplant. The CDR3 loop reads CASSYSGGVVGGEQFF. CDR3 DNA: TGTGCCAGCAGTTACTCGGGTGGTGTAGTGGGGGGGGAGCAGTTCTTC.